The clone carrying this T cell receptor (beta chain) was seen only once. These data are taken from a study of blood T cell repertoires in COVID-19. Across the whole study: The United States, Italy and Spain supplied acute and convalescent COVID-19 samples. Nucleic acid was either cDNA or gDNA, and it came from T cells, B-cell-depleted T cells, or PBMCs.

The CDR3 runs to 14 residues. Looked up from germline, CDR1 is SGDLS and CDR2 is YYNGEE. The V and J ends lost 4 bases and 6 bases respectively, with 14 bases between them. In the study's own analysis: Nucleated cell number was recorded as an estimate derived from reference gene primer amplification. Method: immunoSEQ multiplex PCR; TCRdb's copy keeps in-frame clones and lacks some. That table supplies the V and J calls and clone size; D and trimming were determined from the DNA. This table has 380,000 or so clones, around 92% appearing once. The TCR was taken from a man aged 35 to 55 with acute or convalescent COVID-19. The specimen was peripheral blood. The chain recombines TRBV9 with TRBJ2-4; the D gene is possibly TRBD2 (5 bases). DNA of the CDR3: TGTGCCAGCAGCCCCTCGGACTGGGGAAACATTCAGTACTTC. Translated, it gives CASSPSDWGNIQYF.